One sample yielded the 22 T cell receptor beta chains listed below, sequenced in a study of blood T cell repertoires in COVID-19 (TCRdb year 2020). The library came from the immunoSEQ multiplex PCR assay. The immuneACCESS repertoire file appears here via TCRdb, limited to in-frame rearrangements. These files lack a portion of the clones; in checked studies, under half of the deficit traces to unresolved V genes, and the cause of the others is not known. Present in this sample are around 90,000 clones, 75% to 90% of which were seen just once. More than 14% of the sample comes from the top ten. Sequencing was performed on peripheral blood. These receptors were collected from a male donor with acute or convalescent COVID-19.

This clone was recorded only once. This chain connects TRBV2 to TRBJ2-2; TRBD1 matches 10 bases. Germline values: CDR1 SNHLY, CDR2 FYNNEI. V gave up 4 bases and J gave up 0 bases; unmatched junction bases: 5. CDR3 length equals 17 residues. Here the CDR3 reads CASSVTGQGANTGELFF. The CDR3, as DNA: TGTGCCAGCAGTGTTACTGGACAGGGGGCGAACACCGGGGAGCTGTTTTTT. Full variable domain (missing parts from reference TRBV2 and TRBJ2-2): EPEVTQTPSHQVTQMGQEVILRCVPISNHLYFYWYRQILGQKVEFLVSFYNNEISEKSEIFDDQFSVERPDGSNFTLKIRSTKLEDSAMYFCASSVTGQGANTGELFFGEGSRLTVL.

This sequence joins TRBV4-2 and TRBJ2-5, with 7 positions matching TRBD2. The germline gives CDR1 LGHNA, CDR2 YNFKEQ. This CDR3 has 16 residues. V trimming: 1 base; J trimming: 5 bases; junction bases outside the gene matches: 10. The CDR3 loop is CASSQGASSGEETQYF. The CDR3 nucleotides read TGTGCCAGCAGCCAAGGTGCGTCTAGCGGTGAGGAGACCCAGTACTTC.

The chain combines TRBV5-4 with TRBJ1-1; D remains ambiguous. The CDR3 spans 14 residues. V was cut by 0 bases and J by 3 bases, with 9 bases left in between. Germline V gene lookup returns CDR1 SGHNT and CDR2 YYREEE (reference sequence). CDR3 protein: CASSLGKRDTEAFF. In nucleotides, the CDR3 is TGTGCCAGCAGCTTGGGCAAACGGGACACTGAAGCTTTCTTT.

This chain links TRBV6-5 with TRBJ1-6; 7 nucleotides align to TRBD1. V was pared by 5 bases and J by 8 bases, with 3 bases of the junction left unmatched. This CDR3 spans 13 amino acids. Per germline, CDR1 MNHEY and CDR2 SVGAGI. The CDR3 DNA follows: TGTGCCAGCAGTCCCAGGGGGGATTCACCCCTCCACTTT. It specifies CASSPRGDSPLHF.

The chain is built from TRBV6-5 and TRBJ1-1; D might be TRBD1 (5 bases). Trimming cost V 7 bases and J 3 bases, with 15 bases left between them. Per the germline V gene, CDR1 is MNHEY and CDR2 is SVGAGI. This CDR3 contains 14 residues. CDR3 coding DNA: TGTGCCAGCACCCTGACAGTTGTGGACACTGAAGCTTTCTTT. Its translation is CASTLTVVDTEAFF.

This clone was seen more than once but under ten times. The CDR3 sequence is CASSQDTRRYTEAFF. Written as DNA, the CDR3 is TGTGCCAGCAGCCAAGACACGCGGCGGTACACTGAAGCTTTCTTT. The J gene is TRBJ1-1, the V gene TRBV3-1 (or the pseudogene TRBV3-2); D unresolved. The CDR3 consists of 15 residues. The germline V and J ends were trimmed by 0 bases and 3 bases, with 11 bases remaining between them. CDR1 is LGHDT, CDR2 YNNKEL, per germline (reference sequence).

The sample holds one count of this clone. This chain connects TRBV3-1 (or the pseudogene TRBV3-2) to TRBJ1-1; D remains unclear. V dropped 2 bases and J dropped 2 bases, with 9 bases sitting between them. The CDR3 is 14 residues long. CDR1 and CDR2 from the germline V gene are LGHDT and YNNKEL (reference sequence). CDR3 in DNA: TGTGCCAGCAGCCAAATGTTCAGTAACACTGAAGCTTTCTTT. This encodes CASSQMFSNTEAFF.

This chain uses TRBV30 with TRBJ2-7; D perhaps matches TRBD2 (5 bases). V was cut by 3 bases and J by 4 bases, with 10 bases left in between. The CDR3 runs to 12 residues. Germline V lookup: CDR1 GTSNPN, CDR2 SVGIG (reference sequence). CDR3: CAWSRTGYEQYF. CDR3 DNA: TGTGCCTGGAGCCGGACGGGGTACGAGCAGTACTTC.

The gene calls are TRBV11-2 and TRBJ2-5; unclear D gene. This CDR3 contains 13 residues. Germline loops: CDR1 SGHAT, CDR2 FQNNGV. V was cut by 4 bases and J by 2 bases, with 8 bases left in between. The CDR3 sequence: CASSWASQETQYF. CDR3 sequence (DNA): TGTGCCAGCAGCTGGGCAAGTCAAGAGACCCAGTACTTC.

This chain joins TRBV6-6 and TRBJ2-7, with TRBD1 matching 11 bases. V lost 0 bases and J lost 2; bases outside the gene matches: 0. CDR3 length: 15 residues. Germline V gene data show CDR1 as MNHNY and CDR2 as SVGAGI (reference sequence). The CDR3 here is CASSYSGQGAYEQYF. CDR3 in DNA: TGTGCCAGCAGTTACTCGGGACAGGGGGCCTACGAGCAGTACTTC.

The J gene is TRBJ2-5, the V gene TRBV7-2; TRBD2 aligns across 13 bases. V shed 5 bases, J shed 0 bases, and the junction held 6 bases outside the gene matches. The germline V gene encodes CDR1 SGHTA and CDR2 FQGNSA. This CDR3 is 17 amino acids long. CDR3 in amino acids: CASSKGLAGRYQETQYF. The CDR3 DNA follows: TGTGCCAGCAGCAAGGGACTAGCGGGGCGCTACCAAGAGACCCAGTACTTC.

This rearrangement joins TRBV9 to TRBJ2-7, with 10 bases aligning to TRBD1. With 3 bases clipped from V and 5 bases from J, the junction kept 5 bases outside the gene matches. The CDR3 runs 14 residues. Germline V lookup: CDR1 SGDLS, CDR2 YYNGEE. CDR3 sequence reads: CASSGGQGFDEQYF. In nucleotides, the CDR3 is TGTGCCAGCAGCGGGGGACAGGGGTTCGACGAGCAGTACTTC. Based on the CDR3 plus reference TRBV9 and TRBJ2-7, the full variable domain is DSGVTQTPKHLITATGQRVTLRCSPRSGDLSVYWYQQSLDQGLQFLIQYYNGEERAKGNILERFSAQQFPDLHSELNLSSLELGDSALYFCASSGGQGFDEQYFGPGTRLTVT.

The sample holds a few counts of this clone. The CDR3 reads CASSQDRDRSSYNSPLHF. CDR3 DNA sequence: TGTGCCAGCAGCCAAGATCGAGACAGGAGCTCCTATAATTCACCCCTCCACTTT. The rearrangement uses TRBV14 and TRBJ1-6; the D gene is possibly TRBD1 (6 bases). The V gene lost 0 bases and the J gene lost 0 bases, with 12 bases spanning the gap. The CDR3 has 18 residues. The germline V gene has CDR1 SGHDN and CDR2 FVKESK.

The rearrangement joins TRBV19 to TRBJ1-4; the D gene is possibly TRBD1 (6 bases). The CDR3 spans 15 residues. The V and J ends lost 5 bases and 8 bases respectively, with 18 bases between them. The germline V gene encodes CDR1 LNHDA and CDR2 SQIVND (reference sequence). DNA of the CDR3: TGTGCCAGTAGTCCGGGACCCCACAGGGAAGAAAAACTGTTTTTT. It specifies CASSPGPHREEKLFF.

The table lists this clone with a few counts. V usage is TRBV6-5 and J usage is TRBJ1-1, with D perhaps matching TRBD1 (6 bases). CDR3 length equals 15 residues. V gave up 5 bases and J gave up 7 bases, with 20 bases separating them. CDR1 is MNHEY and CDR2 is SVGAGI in the germline V gene. CDR3 nucleotides: TGTGCCAGCAGTACCGAGCAACAGGGTGCTTATGAAGCTTTCTTT. As protein: CASSTEQQGAYEAFF.

V usage is TRBV5-6 and J usage is TRBJ1-5; tentatively, D is TRBD1 (6 bases). Trimming left V 0 bases short and J 6 bases short, with 16 bases between. The CDR3 has 16 amino acids. CDR1 SGHDT and CDR2 YYEEEE come from the germline V gene. CDR3 sequence (DNA): TGTGCCAGCAGCTTGGGGTGGCAGGGGACGGTTCAGCCCCAGCATTTT. This codes for CASSLGWQGTVQPQHF.

The chain employs TRBV19 and TRBJ2-3; 15 nucleotides agree with TRBD2. Looked up from germline, CDR1 is LNHDA and CDR2 is SQIVND (reference sequence). V lost 3 bases to trimming and J lost 2 bases; unmatched junction nucleotides: 12. CDR3 length: 20 amino acids. CDR3 protein: CASSISPGWTSGGDTDTQYF. CDR3 in DNA: TGTGCCAGTAGTATTTCTCCGGGTTGGACTAGCGGGGGGGACACAGATACGCAGTATTTT.

The chain is built from TRBV3-1 (or the pseudogene TRBV3-2) and TRBJ2-3; the match to TRBD2 covers 14 bases. CDR3 size: 18 residues. Germline V gives CDR1 LGHDT, CDR2 YNNKEL (reference sequence). Trimming cost V 2 bases and J 1 base; bases outside gene matches: 5. The DNA of the CDR3 is TGTGCCAGCAGCCAAAGACTAGCGGGGGGGCGGGGCACAGATACGCAGTATTTT. This codes for CASSQRLAGGRGTDTQYF.

The J gene is TRBJ2-7, the V gene TRBV5-4, with D tentatively TRBD2 (5 bases). The CDR3 is made up of 15 amino acids. The V end was cut by 0 bases, the J end by 5 bases, with 15 bases between. The V gene's germline CDR1 is SGHNT and CDR2 YYREEE (reference sequence). CDR3 residues: CASSLAASSGHEQYF. DNA of the CDR3: TGTGCCAGCAGCTTGGCGGCTAGCAGCGGCCACGAGCAGTACTTC.

J is TRBJ2-1 and V is TRBV6-1; 12 positions agree with TRBD2. This CDR3 spans 17 amino acids. J gave up 0 bases and V 4 bases, and 4 bases lay outside the gene matches. In germline, CDR1 is MNHNS, CDR2 SASEGT. DNA of the CDR3: TGTGCCAGCAGTGTTGGGACTAGCGGGCTCTCCTACAATGAGCAGTTCTTC. It encodes CASSVGTSGLSYNEQFF.

CDR3 loop: CASSNAGTGRETQYF. The CDR3 nucleotides are TGTGCCAGTAGTAATGCCGGGACAGGGAGGGAGACCCAGTACTTC. The rearrangement links TRBV19 to TRBJ2-5; 9 positions agree with TRBD1. The CDR3 has 15 amino acids. V shed 4 bases, J shed 5 bases, and the junction held 8 bases outside the gene matches. Germline CDR1 reads LNHDA; CDR2 reads SQIVND (reference sequence).

The chain recombines TRBV5-1 with TRBJ2-2; D possibly corresponds to TRBD1 (5 bases). The CDR3 has 14 amino acids. V was trimmed by 6 bases and J by 4 bases, leaving 13 bases between them. Germline V CDR1 and CDR2: SGHRS, YFSETQ. The CDR3, as DNA: TGCGCCAGCAACGACCCAGGGTCCACCGGGGAGCTGTTTTTT. This translates into CASNDPGSTGELFF. Variable domain in full (rest from reference TRBV5-1 and TRBJ2-2): KAGVTQTPRYLIKTRGQQVTLSCSPISGHRSVSWYQQTPGQGLQFLFEYFSETQRNKGNFPGRFSGRQFSNSRSEMNVSTLELGDSALYLCASNDPGSTGELFFGEGSRLTVL.